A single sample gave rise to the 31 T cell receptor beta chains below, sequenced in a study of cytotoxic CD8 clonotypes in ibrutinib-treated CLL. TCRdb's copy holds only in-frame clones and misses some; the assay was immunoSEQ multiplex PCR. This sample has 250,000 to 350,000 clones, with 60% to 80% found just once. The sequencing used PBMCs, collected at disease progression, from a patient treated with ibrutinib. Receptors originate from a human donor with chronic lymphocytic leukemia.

The CDR3 nucleotides are TGTGCCATCAGTGAGTCGACCCCAGCGCCGGGGAATGGCTACACCTTC. Encoded protein: CAISESTPAPGNGYTF. The genes are TRBV10-3 and TRBJ1-2; D not certain. Germline values: CDR1 ENHRY, CDR2 SYGVKD. Between the trimmed V and J ends, which lost 0 bases and 6 bases, there was a span of 17 bases. The CDR3 runs 16 residues.

The CDR3 reads CASSQGMGDTQYF. As DNA, the CDR3 is TGCGCCAGCAGCCAGGGGATGGGAGATACGCAGTATTTT. The chain carries TRBV4-1 and TRBJ2-3; D is unresolved. V was shortened by 3 bases and J by 5 bases, with 9 bases between the two germline ends. The CDR3 has 13 amino acids. Germline V lookup: CDR1 MGHRA, CDR2 YSYEKL.

The CDR3 DNA reads TGTGCCAGCAGCTTAGTTGGCCGTGAGCAGTTCTTC. The encoded protein is CASSLVGREQFF. The genes are TRBV13 and TRBJ2-1; D remains unclear. The CDR3 sequence is 12 residues long. V was cut by 1 base and J by 9 bases, with 7 bases left in between. Germline V gene data show CDR1 as PRHDT and CDR2 as FYEKMQ (reference sequence).

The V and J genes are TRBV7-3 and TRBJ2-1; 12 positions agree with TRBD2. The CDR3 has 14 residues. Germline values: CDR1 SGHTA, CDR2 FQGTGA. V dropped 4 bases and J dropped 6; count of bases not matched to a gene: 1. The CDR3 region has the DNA TGTGCCAGCAGCTGGACTAGCGGGATCAATGAGCAGTTCTTC. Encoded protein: CASSWTSGINEQFF. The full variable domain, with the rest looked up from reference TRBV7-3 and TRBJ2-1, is GAGVSQTPSNKVTEKGKYVELRCDPISGHTALYWYRQSLGQGPEFLIYFQGTGAADDSGLPNDRFFAVRPEGSVSTLKIQRTERGDSAVYLCASSWTSGINEQFFGPGTRLTVL.

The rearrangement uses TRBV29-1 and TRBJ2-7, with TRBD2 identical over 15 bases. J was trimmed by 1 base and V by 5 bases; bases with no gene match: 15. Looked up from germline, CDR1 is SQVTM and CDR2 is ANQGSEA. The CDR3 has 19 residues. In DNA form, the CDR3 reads TGCAGCGTTTACAAACTCCCGGGGACTAGCGGGGGGCCTTCCTACGAGCAGTACTTC. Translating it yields CSVYKLPGTSGGPSYEQYF.

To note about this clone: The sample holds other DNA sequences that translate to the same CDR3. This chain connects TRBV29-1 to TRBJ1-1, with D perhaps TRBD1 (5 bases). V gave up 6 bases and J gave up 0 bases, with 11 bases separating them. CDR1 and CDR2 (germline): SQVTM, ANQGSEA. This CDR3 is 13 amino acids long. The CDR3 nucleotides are TGCAGCGTCGCGGGACGGATGAACACTGAAGCTTTCTTT. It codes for CSVAGRMNTEAFF.

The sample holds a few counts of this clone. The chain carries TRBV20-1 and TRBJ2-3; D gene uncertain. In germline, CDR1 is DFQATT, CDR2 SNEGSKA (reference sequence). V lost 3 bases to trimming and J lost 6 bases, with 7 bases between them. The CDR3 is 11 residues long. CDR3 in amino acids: CSASFGDTQYF. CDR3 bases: TGCAGTGCTAGTTTCGGTGATACGCAGTATTTT.

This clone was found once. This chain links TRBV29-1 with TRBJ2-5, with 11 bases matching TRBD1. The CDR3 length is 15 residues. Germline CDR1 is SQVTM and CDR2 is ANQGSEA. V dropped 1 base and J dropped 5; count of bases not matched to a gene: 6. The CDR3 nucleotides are TGCAGCGTTGAAGGGACAGGGGGCGAATGGGAGACCCAGTACTTC. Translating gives CSVEGTGGEWETQYF.

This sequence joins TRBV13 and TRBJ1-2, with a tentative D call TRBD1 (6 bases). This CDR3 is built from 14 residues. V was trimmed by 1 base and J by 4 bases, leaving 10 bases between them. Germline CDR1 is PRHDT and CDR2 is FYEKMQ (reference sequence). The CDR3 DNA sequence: TGTGCCAGCAGCTTAGAGACAGGAGGCTATGGCTACACCTTC. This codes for CASSLETGGYGYTF.

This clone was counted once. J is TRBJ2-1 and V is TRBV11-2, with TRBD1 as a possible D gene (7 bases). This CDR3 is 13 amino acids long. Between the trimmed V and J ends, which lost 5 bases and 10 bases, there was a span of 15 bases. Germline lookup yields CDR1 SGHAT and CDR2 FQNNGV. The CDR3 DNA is TGTGCCAGCAGCCAGGGGGGCCAAGGGGAGCAGTTCTTC. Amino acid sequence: CASSQGGQGEQFF.

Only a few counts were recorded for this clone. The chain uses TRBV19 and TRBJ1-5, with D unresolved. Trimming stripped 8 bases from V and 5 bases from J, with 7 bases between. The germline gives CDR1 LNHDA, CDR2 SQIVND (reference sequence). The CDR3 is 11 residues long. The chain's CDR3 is CASGDYQPQHF. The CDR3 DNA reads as TGTGCCAGTGGGGATTATCAGCCCCAGCATTTT.

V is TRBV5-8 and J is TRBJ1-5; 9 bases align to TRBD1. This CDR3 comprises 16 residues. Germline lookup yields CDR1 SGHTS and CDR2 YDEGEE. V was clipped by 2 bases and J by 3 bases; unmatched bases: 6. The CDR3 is CASSLSGTGINQPQHF. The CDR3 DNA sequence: TGTGCCAGCAGCTTATCAGGGACAGGGATCAATCAGCCCCAGCATTTT.

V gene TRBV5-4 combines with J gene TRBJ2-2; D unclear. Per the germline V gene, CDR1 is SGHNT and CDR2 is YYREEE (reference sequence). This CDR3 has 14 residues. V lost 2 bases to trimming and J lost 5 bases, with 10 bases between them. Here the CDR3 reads CASSFGPTTGELFF. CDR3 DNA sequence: TGTGCCAGCAGCTTTGGACCCACAACCGGGGAGCTGTTTTTT.

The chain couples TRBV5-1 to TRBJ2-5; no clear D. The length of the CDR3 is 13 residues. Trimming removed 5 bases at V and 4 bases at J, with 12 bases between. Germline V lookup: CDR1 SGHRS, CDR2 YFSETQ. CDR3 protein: CASSAGLVETQYF. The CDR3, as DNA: TGCGCCAGCAGTGCAGGTCTCGTAGAGACCCAGTACTTC.

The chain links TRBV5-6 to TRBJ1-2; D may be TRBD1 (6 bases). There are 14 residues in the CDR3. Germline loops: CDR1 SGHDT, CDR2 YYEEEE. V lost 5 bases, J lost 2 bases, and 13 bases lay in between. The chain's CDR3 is CASRLDSRNYGYTF. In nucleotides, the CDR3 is TGTGCCAGCAGACTGGACAGCCGAAACTATGGCTACACCTTC.

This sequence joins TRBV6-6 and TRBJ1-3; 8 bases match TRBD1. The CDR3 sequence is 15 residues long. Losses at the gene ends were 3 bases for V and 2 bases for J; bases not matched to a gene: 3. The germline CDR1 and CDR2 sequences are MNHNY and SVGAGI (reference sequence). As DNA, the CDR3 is TGTGCCAGCAGTTATCAGGGGGCCCCTGGAAACACCATATATTTT. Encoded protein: CASSYQGAPGNTIYF.

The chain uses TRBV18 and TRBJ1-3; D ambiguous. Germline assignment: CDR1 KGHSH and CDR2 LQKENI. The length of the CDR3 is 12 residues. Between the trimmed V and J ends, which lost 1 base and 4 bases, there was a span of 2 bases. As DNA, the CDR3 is TGTGCCAGCTCACCACAGGGAAACACCATATATTTT. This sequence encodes CASSPQGNTIYF.

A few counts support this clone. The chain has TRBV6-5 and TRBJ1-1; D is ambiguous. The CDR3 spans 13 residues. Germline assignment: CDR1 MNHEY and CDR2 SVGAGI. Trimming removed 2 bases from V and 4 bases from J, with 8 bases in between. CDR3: CASSYGWGTEAFF. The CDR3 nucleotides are TGTGCCAGCAGTTACGGGTGGGGCACTGAAGCTTTCTTT.

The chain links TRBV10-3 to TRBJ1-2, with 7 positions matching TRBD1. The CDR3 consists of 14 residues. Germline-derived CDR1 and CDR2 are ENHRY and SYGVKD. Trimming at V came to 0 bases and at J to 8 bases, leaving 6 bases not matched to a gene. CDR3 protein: CAISESRQGYGYTF. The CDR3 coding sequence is TGTGCCATCAGTGAGTCGAGACAGGGATACGGCTACACCTTC.

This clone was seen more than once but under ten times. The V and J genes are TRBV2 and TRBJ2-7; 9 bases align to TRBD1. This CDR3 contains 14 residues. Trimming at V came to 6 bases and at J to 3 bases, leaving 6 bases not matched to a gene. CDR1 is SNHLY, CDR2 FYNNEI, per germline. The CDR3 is CASSPGTGNYEQYF. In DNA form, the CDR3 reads TGTGCCAGCAGCCCCGGGACAGGGAACTACGAGCAGTACTTC.

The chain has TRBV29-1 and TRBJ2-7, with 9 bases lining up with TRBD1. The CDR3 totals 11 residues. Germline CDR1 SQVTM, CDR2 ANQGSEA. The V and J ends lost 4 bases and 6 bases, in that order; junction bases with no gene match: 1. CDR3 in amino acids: CSVGDRVEQYF. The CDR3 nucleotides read TGCAGCGTTGGGGACAGGGTCGAGCAGTACTTC.

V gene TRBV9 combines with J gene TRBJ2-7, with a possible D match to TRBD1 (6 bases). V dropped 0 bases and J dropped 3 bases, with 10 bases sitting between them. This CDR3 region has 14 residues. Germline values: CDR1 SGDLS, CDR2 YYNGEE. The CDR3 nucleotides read TGTGCCAGCAGCGTAGCGGCGACAGGCTACGAGCAGTACTTC. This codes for CASSVAATGYEQYF.

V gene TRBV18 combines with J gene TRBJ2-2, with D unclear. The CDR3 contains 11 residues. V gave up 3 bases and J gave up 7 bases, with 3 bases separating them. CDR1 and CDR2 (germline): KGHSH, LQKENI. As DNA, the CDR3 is TGTGCCAGCTCACCGGACGGGGAGCTGTTTTTT. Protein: CASSPDGELFF.

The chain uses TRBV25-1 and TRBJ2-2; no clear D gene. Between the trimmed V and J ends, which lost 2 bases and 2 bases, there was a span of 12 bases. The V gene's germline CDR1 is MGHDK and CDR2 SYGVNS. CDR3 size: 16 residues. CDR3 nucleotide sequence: TGTGCCAGCAGTGAACAGTTACAGACCAACACCGGGGAGCTGTTTTTT. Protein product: CASSEQLQTNTGELFF.

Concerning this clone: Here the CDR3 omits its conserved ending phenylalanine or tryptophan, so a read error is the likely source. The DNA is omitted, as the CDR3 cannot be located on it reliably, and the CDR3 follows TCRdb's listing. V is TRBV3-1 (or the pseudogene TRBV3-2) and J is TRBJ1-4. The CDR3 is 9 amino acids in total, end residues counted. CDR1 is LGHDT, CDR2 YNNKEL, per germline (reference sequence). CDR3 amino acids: CASSPKSCI.

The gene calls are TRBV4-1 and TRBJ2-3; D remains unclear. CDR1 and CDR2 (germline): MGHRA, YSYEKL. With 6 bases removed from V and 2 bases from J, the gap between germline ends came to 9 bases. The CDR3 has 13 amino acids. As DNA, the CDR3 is TGCGCCAGCAGTCAAACGTACACAGATACGCAGTATTTT. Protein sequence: CASSQTYTDTQYF.

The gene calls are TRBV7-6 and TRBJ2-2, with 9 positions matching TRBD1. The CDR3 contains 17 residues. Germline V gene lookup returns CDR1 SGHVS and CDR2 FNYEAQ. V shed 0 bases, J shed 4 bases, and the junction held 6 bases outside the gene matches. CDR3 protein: CASSLAGQGRVTGELFF. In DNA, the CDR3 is TGTGCCAGCAGCTTAGCCGGACAGGGGAGGGTCACCGGGGAGCTGTTTTTT.

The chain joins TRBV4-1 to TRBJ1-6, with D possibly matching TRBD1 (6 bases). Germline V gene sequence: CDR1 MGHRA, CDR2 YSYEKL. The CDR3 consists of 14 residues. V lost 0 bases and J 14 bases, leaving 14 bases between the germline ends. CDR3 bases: TGCGCCAGCAGCCAAGATCGACAGGCCCGTTCCCTCCACTTT. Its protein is CASSQDRQARSLHF.

DNA of the CDR3: TGCAGCGCAGGACAGGGTTTAAGCGAGCAGTACTTC. Its translation is CSAGQGLSEQYF. This chain joins TRBV29-1 and TRBJ2-7; TRBD1 agrees at 8 bases. Losses at the gene ends were 7 bases for V and 6 bases for J; bases not matched to a gene: 8. This CDR3 is 12 amino acids long. The V gene's germline CDR1 is SQVTM and CDR2 ANQGSEA.

The chain's CDR3 is CASGAREQFF. CDR3 DNA: TGTGCCAGCGGGGCCCGTGAGCAGTTCTTC. This chain uses TRBV9 with TRBJ2-1, with D maybe TRBD1 (5 bases). CDR1 and CDR2 (germline): SGDLS, YYNGEE. The CDR3 totals 10 residues. With 7 bases removed from V and 9 bases from J, the gap between germline ends came to 8 bases.

In DNA, the CDR3 is TGTGCCAGCAGCTTAATCACTGGAAACACCATATATTTT. Translated, it gives CASSLITGNTIYF. The rearrangement uses TRBV11-2 and TRBJ1-3; D ambiguous. V shed 2 bases and J shed 2 bases, with 4 bases lying between them. The CDR3 is 13 amino acids. Germline V gives CDR1 SGHAT, CDR2 FQNNGV.